This TCR beta chain was obtained from a study of blood T cell repertoires in COVID-19. Overall study: Acute and convalescent COVID-19 specimens originated in the United States, Italy and Spain. PBMCs, B-cell-depleted T cells, or T cells were the source of the cDNA or gDNA that made up the material.

Original data processing: Using reference gene primer amplification, nucleated cell counts were estimated. The data were produced by immunoSEQ multiplex PCR, yet TCRdb's version contains in-frame clones alone and is incomplete. The V and J calls and clone size come from that table; D and trimming were worked out from the DNA. The sample consists of 110,000 or so clones, approximately 87% of them appearing once. The CDR3 contains 13 residues. The germline V gene has CDR1 GTSNPN and CDR2 SVGIG (reference sequence). Trimming at V came to 6 bases and at J to 10 bases, leaving 14 bases not matched to a gene.

Sample: peripheral blood. The chain joins TRBV30 to TRBJ1-1, with 7 positions matching TRBD1. The clonotype was recovered from a man in his sixties or seventies who had recovered from COVID-19. The CDR3 sequence is CACTAGTALGAFF. For the CDR3, the DNA is TGTGCCTGTACTGCTGGGACAGCCCTGGGAGCTTTCTTT.